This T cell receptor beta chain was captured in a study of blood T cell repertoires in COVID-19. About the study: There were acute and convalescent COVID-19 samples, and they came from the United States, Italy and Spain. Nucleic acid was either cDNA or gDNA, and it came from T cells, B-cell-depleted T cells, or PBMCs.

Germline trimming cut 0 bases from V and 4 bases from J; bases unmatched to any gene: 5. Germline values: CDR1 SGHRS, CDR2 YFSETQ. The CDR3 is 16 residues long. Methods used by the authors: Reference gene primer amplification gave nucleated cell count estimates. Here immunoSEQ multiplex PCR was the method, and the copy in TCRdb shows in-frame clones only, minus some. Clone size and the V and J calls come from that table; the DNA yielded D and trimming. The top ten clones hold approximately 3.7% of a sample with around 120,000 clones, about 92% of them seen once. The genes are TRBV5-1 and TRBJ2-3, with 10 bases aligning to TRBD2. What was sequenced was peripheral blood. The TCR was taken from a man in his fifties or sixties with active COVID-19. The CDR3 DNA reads TGCGCCAGCAGCTTGGCTAGCGGGAGATCAGCAGATACGCAGTATTTT. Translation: CASSLASGRSADTQYF.